Presented here are 25 T cell receptor beta chains from one specimen sequenced in a study of T cell responses to AZD1222 COVID-19 vaccine. Produced via immunoSEQ multiplex PCR; TCRdb's table is partial and in-frame only. In the table there are about 130,000 clones, 80% to 90% of which are singletons. Sample: peripheral blood, taken on day 0 of AZD1222 vaccination. The source is an adult in good health.

V gene TRBV6-5 combines with J gene TRBJ1-3, with D perhaps TRBD1 (5 bases). V lost 0 bases and J lost 3, with 12 bases in between. The CDR3 consists of 16 residues. CDR1 and CDR2 from the germline V gene are MNHEY and SVGAGI. The DNA for the CDR3 is TGTGCCAGCAGTTACTCGTCAGGGAGGAGTGGAAACACCATATATTTT. Translated, it gives CASSYSSGRSGNTIYF.

The chain is built from TRBV5-8 and TRBJ2-7, with 10 bases identical to TRBD1. Germline values: CDR1 SGHTS, CDR2 YDEGEE. The CDR3 is 14 residues long. J gave up 3 bases and V 4 bases, and 4 bases lay outside the gene matches. This chain's CDR3 is CASSKGTGDYEQYF. CDR3 nucleotide sequence: TGTGCCAGCAGCAAAGGGACAGGGGACTACGAGCAGTACTTC. The full variable domain, rest sourced from reference TRBV5-8 and TRBJ2-7, is EAGVTQSPTHLIKTRGQQATLRCSPISGHTSVYWYQQALGLGLQFLLWYDEGEERNRGNFPPRFSGRQFPNYSSELNVNALELEDSALYLCASSKGTGDYEQYFGPGTRLTVT.

CDR3 DNA: TGTGCCATCAGCCTAGTCCCGGGACAGGGATTCTCTACCGTTAGGTATGGCTACACCTTC. It yields the protein CAISLVPGQGFSTVRYGYTF. The chain employs TRBV10-3 and TRBJ1-2, with 9 nucleotides matching TRBD1. This CDR3 contains 20 residues. V shed 6 bases and J 5 bases; nucleotides not matched to a gene: 25. Germline lookup yields CDR1 ENHRY and CDR2 SYGVKD.

The V and J genes are TRBV27 and TRBJ1-1, with a tentative D call TRBD1 (6 bases). V was trimmed by 0 bases and J by 5 bases, leaving 10 bases between them. Germline V lookup: CDR1 MNHEY, CDR2 SMNVEV (reference sequence). This CDR3 is 14 amino acids long. The CDR3, as DNA: TGTGCCAGCAGTTTATCGATAGGGGGGACTGAAGCTTTCTTT. Its translation is CASSLSIGGTEAFF.

The gene calls are TRBV3-1 (or the pseudogene TRBV3-2) and TRBJ2-5, with TRBD2 identical over 8 bases. The J call could be wrong; TRBJ2-7 is a better fit for the DNA end. CDR1 and CDR2 from the germline V gene are LGHDT and YNNKEL (reference sequence). The CDR3 contains 16 residues. The CDR3 nucleotides read TGTGCCAGCAGCCAAGAAGGGCGGGAGGCCTCCTACGAGCAGTACTTC. Residues: CASSQEGREASYEQYF.

The rearrangement uses TRBV21-1 and TRBJ1-5. TRBV21-1 is given as a pseudogene. The CDR3 contains 15 residues. The CDR3 DNA follows: TGTGCCAGCAGCAAGCCCGGGACCGCGAAGCAGCCCCAGCATTTT. This sequence encodes CASSKPGTAKQPQHF.

This clone has a single count. The rearrangement links TRBV7-9 to TRBJ1-1; tentative D call: TRBD1 (6 bases). Germline V gives CDR1 SEHNR, CDR2 FQNEAQ (reference sequence). CDR3 size: 17 residues. The V and J ends lost 2 bases and 6 bases respectively, with 22 bases between them. CDR3 DNA sequence: TGTGCCAGCAGCTTAAATCGGGACACTCGTTTTCAAGCTGAAGCTTTCTTT. Its protein product is CASSLNRDTRFQAEAFF. The full variable domain, completed using reference TRBV7-9 and TRBJ1-1, is DTGVSQNPRHKITKRGQNVTFRCDPISEHNRLYWYRQTLGQGPEFLTYFQNEAQLEKSRLLSDRFSAERPKGSFSTLEIQRTEQGDSAMYLCASSLNRDTRFQAEAFFGQGTRLTVV.

The V call is TRBV9, the J call TRBJ1-2; D may be TRBD1 (5 bases). Germline V CDR1 and CDR2: SGDLS, YYNGEE. The V and J ends lost 0 bases and 8 bases respectively, with 8 bases between them. The CDR3 runs to 12 residues. In DNA, the CDR3 is TGTGCCAGCAGCGTAGGACAGCGAGGCTACACCTTC. This sequence encodes CASSVGQRGYTF.

This chain connects TRBV10-3 to TRBJ1-1; D uncertain. The CDR3 is 13 amino acids. Germline CDR1 ENHRY, CDR2 SYGVKD. The germline V and J ends were trimmed by 7 bases and 2 bases, with 11 bases remaining between them. Here the CDR3 reads CAITPRTNTEAFF. CDR3 nucleotides: TGTGCCATCACACCAAGAACAAACACTGAAGCTTTCTTT.

The CDR3 DNA reads TGCGCCAGCAGCTCACAACCTAGCGGGAGTGAAGAGACCCAGTACTTC. Its translation is CASSSQPSGSEETQYF. This chain uses TRBV5-1 with TRBJ2-5; 10 bases are a match to TRBD2. From germline, CDR1 is SGHRS and CDR2 YFSETQ. The CDR3 is made up of 16 amino acids. With 3 bases clipped from V and 3 bases from J, the junction kept 8 bases outside the gene matches.

DNA of the CDR3: TGTGCCAGCAGTTTAGCGGGAGTCGCAGATACGCAGTATTTT. Protein product: CASSLAGVADTQYF. J is TRBJ2-3 and V is TRBV7-3; 9 bases line up with TRBD2. Germline V gives CDR1 SGHTA, CDR2 FQGTGA. The CDR3 consists of 14 residues. Trimming removed 6 bases from V and 4 bases from J; junction bases left unmatched: 5.

The chain has TRBV5-1 and TRBJ1-1; D gene unclear. Between the trimmed V and J ends, which lost 0 bases and 3 bases, there was a span of 6 bases. The CDR3 totals 13 residues. In germline, CDR1 is SGHRS, CDR2 YFSETQ. CDR3 nucleotide sequence: TGCGCCAGCAGCTTGGCTCCCGACACTGAAGCTTTCTTT. Translated, it gives CASSLAPDTEAFF.

The rearrangement links TRBV5-1 to TRBJ2-3; D is possibly TRBD1 or TRBD2 (5 bases each). Looked up from germline, CDR1 is SGHRS and CDR2 is YFSETQ. Between the trimmed V and J ends, which lost 5 bases and 2 bases, there was a span of 18 bases. This CDR3 region has 16 residues. DNA for the CDR3: TGCGCCAGCAGTTTGCAGGGAGATTCCTCCACAGATACGCAGTATTTT. Translating gives CASSLQGDSSTDTQYF. The full variable domain, with the rest looked up from reference TRBV5-1 and TRBJ2-3, is KAGVTQTPRYLIKTRGQQVTLSCSPISGHRSVSWYQQTPGQGLQFLFEYFSETQRNKGNFPGRFSGRQFSNSRSEMNVSTLELGDSALYLCASSLQGDSSTDTQYFGPGTRLTVL.

This chain uses TRBV6-5 with TRBJ2-1; tentatively, D is TRBD2 (6 bases). V lost 6 bases and J lost 10, with 16 bases in between. Germline CDR1 and CDR2: MNHEY and SVGAGI. This CDR3 has 13 amino acids. The CDR3 DNA is TGTGCCAGCAGCCAAGGACTATCCGCGGAGCAGTTCTTC. It translates to CASSQGLSAEQFF.

This chain joins TRBV28 and TRBJ2-1, with unresolved D. Per germline, CDR1 MDHEN and CDR2 SYDVKM. V lost 8 bases and J 1 base, leaving 12 bases between the germline ends. CDR3 length: 14 residues. The CDR3 nucleotides read TGTGCCAGCCAATCTGCTGGATCCTACAATGAGCAGTTCTTC. Its translation: CASQSAGSYNEQFF.

V and J are TRBV7-8 and TRBJ1-1; D is perhaps TRBD1 (5 bases). V was pared by 4 bases and J by 3 bases, with 15 bases between. The CDR3 runs to 15 residues. Germline assignment: CDR1 SGHVS and CDR2 FQNEAQ. CDR3 bases: TGTGCCAGCAGCTACTTGCGGGGGAGTCACACTGAAGCTTTCTTT. Protein product: CASSYLRGSHTEAFF. The complete variable domain, with remaining parts taken from reference TRBV7-8 and TRBJ1-1, reads GAGVSQSPRYKVAKRGQDVALRCDPISGHVSLFWYQQALGQGPEFLTYFQNEAQLDKSGLPSDRFFAERPEGSVSTLKIQRTQQEDSAVYLCASSYLRGSHTEAFFGQGTRLTVV.

The chain couples TRBV25-1 to TRBJ1-1; the D is unclear. V was clipped by 4 bases and J by 1 base, with 10 bases between them. Germline V gene sequence: CDR1 MGHDK, CDR2 SYGVNS. The CDR3 consists of 14 residues. The CDR3, as DNA: TGTGCCAGCAGTGCGCTTTGGGGGAACACTGAAGCTTTCTTT. Protein product: CASSALWGNTEAFF.

The V call is TRBV5-6, the J call TRBJ2-7; D remains ambiguous. Germline loops: CDR1 SGHDT, CDR2 YYEEEE. V dropped 0 bases and J dropped 0 bases, with 13 bases sitting between them. This CDR3 comprises 16 residues. The CDR3 DNA is TGTGCCAGCAGCTTGGTGGGTGGGCTCCTCTCCTACGAGCAGTACTTC. Its protein product is CASSLVGGLLSYEQYF.

The chain combines TRBV5-4 with TRBJ1-2; D not resolved. This CDR3 has 13 amino acids. V dropped 1 base and J dropped 2 bases, with 6 bases sitting between them. From germline, CDR1 is SGHNT and CDR2 YYREEE (reference sequence). The CDR3 here is CASSLRTNYGYTF. CDR3 nucleotide sequence: TGTGCCAGCAGCTTGCGGACGAACTATGGCTACACCTTC.

This clone was counted once. The rearrangement joins TRBV30 to TRBJ2-2; D gene ambiguous. Germline CDR1 is GTSNPN and CDR2 is SVGIG (reference sequence). Trimming cost V 1 base and J 3 bases, with 6 bases left between them. There are 13 residues in the CDR3. For the CDR3, the DNA is TGTGCCTGGAGTGATAGAGACACCGGGGAGCTGTTTTTT. Protein sequence: CAWSDRDTGELFF.

V is TRBV6-2 or TRBV6-3 and J is TRBJ2-4; D is undetermined. The germline V gene encodes CDR1 MNHEY and CDR2 SVGEGT. The CDR3 covers 14 residues. Between the trimmed V and J ends, which lost 0 bases and 7 bases, there was a span of 10 bases. The CDR3 nucleotides read TGTGCCAGCAGTTACTCGAAAGGGCGTAACATTCAGTACTTC. This gives the protein CASSYSKGRNIQYF.

This chain uses TRBV2 with TRBJ1-5, with 11 bases lining up with TRBD1. The ends lost 3 bases at V and 5 bases at J; junction bases unmatched: 3. The V gene's germline CDR1 is SNHLY and CDR2 FYNNEI. CDR3 length: 15 residues. The CDR3 region is CASSDGQGADQPQHF. CDR3 DNA sequence: TGTGCCAGCAGTGATGGACAGGGGGCTGATCAGCCCCAGCATTTT. The variable domain in full, completed from reference TRBV2 and TRBJ1-5, reads EPEVTQTPSHQVTQMGQEVILRCVPISNHLYFYWYRQILGQKVEFLVSFYNNEISEKSEIFDDQFSVERPDGSNFTLKIRSTKLEDSAMYFCASSDGQGADQPQHFGDGTRLSIL.

The rearrangement links TRBV7-9 to TRBJ1-5; D may be TRBD1 (6 bases). The V gene's germline CDR1 is SEHNR and CDR2 FQNEAQ (reference sequence). There are 14 residues in the CDR3. V lost 5 bases to trimming and J lost 3 bases, with 11 bases between them. DNA for the CDR3: TGTGCCAGCAGCGAAGGGGGATCCAATCAGCCCCAGCATTTT. Amino acid sequence: CASSEGGSNQPQHF.

This sequence joins TRBV2 and TRBJ2-7; 10 nucleotides match TRBD2. Germline trimming cut 2 bases from V and 2 bases from J; bases unmatched to any gene: 6. CDR3 length equals 16 residues. CDR1 and CDR2 from the germline V gene are SNHLY and FYNNEI. The CDR3 DNA follows: TGTGCCAGCAGTGAATCTAGCGGGAGTCCTACCTACGAGCAGTACTTC. It specifies CASSESSGSPTYEQYF.

This clone was seen once. The chain recombines TRBV4-1 with TRBJ2-5; a weak D match, TRBD2 (6 bases). Per germline, CDR1 MGHRA and CDR2 YSYEKL. V was trimmed by 4 bases and J by 7 bases, leaving 16 bases between them. This CDR3 has 14 residues. The CDR3 here is CASSPFGGGGTQYF. The CDR3 coding sequence is TGCGCCAGCAGCCCTTTCGGGGGTGGTGGGACCCAGTACTTC.